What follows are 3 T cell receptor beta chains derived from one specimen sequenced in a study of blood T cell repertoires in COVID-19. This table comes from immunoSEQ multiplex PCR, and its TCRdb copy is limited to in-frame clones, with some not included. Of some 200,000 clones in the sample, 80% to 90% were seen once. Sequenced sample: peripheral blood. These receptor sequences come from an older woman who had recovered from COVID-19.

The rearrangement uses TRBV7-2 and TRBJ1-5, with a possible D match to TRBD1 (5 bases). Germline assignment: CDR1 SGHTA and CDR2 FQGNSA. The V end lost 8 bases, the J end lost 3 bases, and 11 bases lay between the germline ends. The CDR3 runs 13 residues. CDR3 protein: CASAGGPNQPQHF. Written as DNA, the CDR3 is TGTGCCAGCGCCGGGGGTCCCAATCAGCCCCAGCATTTT.

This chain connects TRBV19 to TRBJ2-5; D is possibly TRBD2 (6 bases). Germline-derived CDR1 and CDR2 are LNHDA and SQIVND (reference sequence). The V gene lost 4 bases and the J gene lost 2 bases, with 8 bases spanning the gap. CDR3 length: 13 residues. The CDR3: CASSTLAQETQYF. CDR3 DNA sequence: TGTGCCAGTAGTACTCTAGCGCAAGAGACCCAGTACTTC. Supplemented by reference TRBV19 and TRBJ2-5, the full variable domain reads DGGITQSPKYLFRKEGQNVTLSCEQNLNHDAMYWYRQDPGQGLRLIYYSQIVNDFQKGDIAEGYSVSREKKESFPLTVTSAQKNPTAFYLCASSTLAQETQYFGPGTRLLVL.

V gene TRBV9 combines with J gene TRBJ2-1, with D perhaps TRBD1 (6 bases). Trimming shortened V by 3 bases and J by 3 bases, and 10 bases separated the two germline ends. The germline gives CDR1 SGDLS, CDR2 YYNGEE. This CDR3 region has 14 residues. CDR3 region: CASSAGGRYNEQFF. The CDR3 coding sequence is TGTGCCAGCAGCGCTGGGGGCCGCTACAATGAGCAGTTCTTC.